The clone carrying this T cell receptor (beta chain) has ten or more counts. Antigen specificity is unknown. This sample's time point: persistent/refractory GD, antithyroid drugs over 5 years with positive TRAb. From PBMCs, RNA was extracted and then used to make the TCR library. These data originate in a study of regulatory T cells in long-lasting Graves disease. About the study: Over 5 years on antithyroid drugs plus positive TSH receptor antibodies marked Graves' disease as persistent.

Whole-study results and caveats: Newly diagnosed patients had higher TCR diversity than persistent Graves' patients did.

Assembly of TCR beta libraries relied on iRepertoire HTBI primers together with Arm-PCR of CDR3 regions. Each CDR3 protein gets one entry after TCRdb re-called the multiplex PCR reads with MiXCR. The data contain approximately 500,000 distinct CDR3 sequences, about 22% of them singletons. This clonotype was sampled from a female donor with Graves disease. The specimen comprised peripheral blood mononuclear cells (PBMCs), sampled when the disease was refractory, from a patient treated with antithyroid drugs.

The CDR3 sequence: CASEGYYGYTF. DNA for the CDR3: TGTGCCAGCGAAGGATACTATGGCTACACCTTC. This chain joins TRBV28 and TRBJ1-2; D is unresolved. This CDR3 has 11 residues. Germline CDR1 MDHEN, CDR2 SYDVKM. V shed 8 bases and J shed 3 bases, with 7 bases lying between them.